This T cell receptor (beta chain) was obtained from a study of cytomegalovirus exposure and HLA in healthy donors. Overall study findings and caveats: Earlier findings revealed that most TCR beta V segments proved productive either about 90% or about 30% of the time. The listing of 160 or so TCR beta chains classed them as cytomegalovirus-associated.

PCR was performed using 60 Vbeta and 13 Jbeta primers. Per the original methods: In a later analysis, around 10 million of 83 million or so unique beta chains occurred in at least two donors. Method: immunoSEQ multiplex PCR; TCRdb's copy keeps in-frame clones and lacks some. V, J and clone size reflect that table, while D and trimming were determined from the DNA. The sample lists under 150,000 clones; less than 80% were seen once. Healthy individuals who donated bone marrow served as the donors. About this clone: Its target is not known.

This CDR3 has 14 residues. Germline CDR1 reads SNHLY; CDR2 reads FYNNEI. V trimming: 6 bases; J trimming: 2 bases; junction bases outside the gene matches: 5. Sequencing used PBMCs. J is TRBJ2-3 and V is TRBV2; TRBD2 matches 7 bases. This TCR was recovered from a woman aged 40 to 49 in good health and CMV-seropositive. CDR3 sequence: CASRSGTYTDTQYF. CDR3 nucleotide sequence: TGTGCCAGCAGGAGCGGGACTTACACAGATACGCAGTATTTT.